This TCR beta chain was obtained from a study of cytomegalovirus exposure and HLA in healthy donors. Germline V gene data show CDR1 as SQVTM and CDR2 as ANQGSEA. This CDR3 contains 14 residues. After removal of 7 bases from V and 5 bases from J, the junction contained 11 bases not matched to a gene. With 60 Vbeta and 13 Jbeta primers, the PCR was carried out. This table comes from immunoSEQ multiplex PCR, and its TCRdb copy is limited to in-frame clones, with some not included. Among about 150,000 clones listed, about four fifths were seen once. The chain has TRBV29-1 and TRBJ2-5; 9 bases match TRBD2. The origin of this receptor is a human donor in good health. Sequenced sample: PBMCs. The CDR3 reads CSAKSGTSMETQYF. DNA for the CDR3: TGCAGCGCAAAATCCGGGACTAGCATGGAGACCCAGTACTTC.